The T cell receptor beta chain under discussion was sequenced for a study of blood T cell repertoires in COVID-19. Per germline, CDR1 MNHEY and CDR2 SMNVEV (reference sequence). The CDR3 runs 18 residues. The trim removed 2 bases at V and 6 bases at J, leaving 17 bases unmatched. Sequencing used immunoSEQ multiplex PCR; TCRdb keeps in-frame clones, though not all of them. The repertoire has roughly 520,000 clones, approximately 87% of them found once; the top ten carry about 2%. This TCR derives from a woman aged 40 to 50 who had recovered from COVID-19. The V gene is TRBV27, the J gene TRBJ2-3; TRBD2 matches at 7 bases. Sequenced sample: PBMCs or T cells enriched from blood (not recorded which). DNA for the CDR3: TGTGCCAGCAGTTTACAGTTCCCGGCTAGCGGCCCCCCCGATACGCAGTATTTT. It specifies CASSLQFPASGPPDTQYF.